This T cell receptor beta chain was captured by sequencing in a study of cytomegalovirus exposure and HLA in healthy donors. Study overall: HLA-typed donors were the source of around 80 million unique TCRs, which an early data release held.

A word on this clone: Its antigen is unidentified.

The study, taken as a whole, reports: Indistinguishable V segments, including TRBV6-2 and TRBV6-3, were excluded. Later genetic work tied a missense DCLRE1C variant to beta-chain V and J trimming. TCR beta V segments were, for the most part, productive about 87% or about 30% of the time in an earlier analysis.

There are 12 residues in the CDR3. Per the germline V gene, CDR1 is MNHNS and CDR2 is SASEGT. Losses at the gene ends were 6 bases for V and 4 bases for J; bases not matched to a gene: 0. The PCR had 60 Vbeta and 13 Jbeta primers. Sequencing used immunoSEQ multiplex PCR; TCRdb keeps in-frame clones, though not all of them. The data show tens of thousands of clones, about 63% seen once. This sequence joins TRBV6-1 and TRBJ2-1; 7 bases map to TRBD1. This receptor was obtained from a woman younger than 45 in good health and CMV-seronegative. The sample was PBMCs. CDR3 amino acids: CASRGQYNEQFF. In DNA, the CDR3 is TGTGCCAGCAGGGGACAGTACAATGAGCAGTTCTTC.